This T cell receptor (beta chain) stems from a study of blood T cell repertoires in COVID-19. The CDR3 has 17 residues. Germline CDR1 reads MGHRA; CDR2 reads YSYEKL. V lost 0 bases and J 4 bases, leaving 18 bases between the germline ends. Authors' methods: It was from reference gene primer amplification that nucleated cell counts were estimated. Repertoires were generated with immunoSEQ multiplex PCR, while TCRdb's copy carries only in-frame clones and drops some. V and J calls plus clone size are reproduced from that table; the DNA served to infer D and trimming. The top ten clones hold 0.58% of a sample with 150,000 or so clones, around nine tenths of them seen once.

This sequence joins TRBV4-1 and TRBJ1-1; D possibly corresponds to TRBD1 (6 bases). This clonotype originated in a man aged 55 to 70 with COVID-19, enrolled during active disease. The specimen sequenced was peripheral blood. The CDR3 reads CASSQDLGAGQATEAFF. CDR3 in DNA: TGCGCCAGCAGCCAAGATCTGGGGGCAGGGCAAGCCACTGAAGCTTTCTTT.